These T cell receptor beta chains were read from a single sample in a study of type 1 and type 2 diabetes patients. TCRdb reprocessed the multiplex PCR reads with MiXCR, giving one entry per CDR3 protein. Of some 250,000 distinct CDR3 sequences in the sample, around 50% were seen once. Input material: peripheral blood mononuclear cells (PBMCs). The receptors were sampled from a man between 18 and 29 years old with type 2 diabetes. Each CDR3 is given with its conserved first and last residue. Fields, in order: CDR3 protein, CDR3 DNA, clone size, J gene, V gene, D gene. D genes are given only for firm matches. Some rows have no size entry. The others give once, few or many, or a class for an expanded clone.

CASSLGLAGGLETQYF | TGTGCCAGCAGCCTGGGACTAGCGGGAGGGTTGGAGACCCAGTACTTC | few | TRBJ2-5 | TRBV4-2 | TRBD2
CASSILTGNYGYTF | TGTGCCAGTAGTATTCTGACAGGGAACTATGGCTACACCTTC | - | TRBJ1-2 | TRBV19 | TRBD1
CSAPGLAGVGEQFF | TGCAGTGCGCCGGGACTAGCGGGAGTCGGCGAGCAGTTCTTC | - | TRBJ2-1 | TRBV20-1 | TRBD2
CASSLVVSGNGEQFF | TGTGCCAGCAGCTTAGTGGTTAGCGGGAACGGGGAGCAGTTCTTC | - | TRBJ2-1 | TRBV7-2 | TRBD2
CASSEGLGGATDTQYF | TGTGCCAGCAGTGAAGGACTGGGTGGGGCGACAGATACGCAGTATTTT | few | TRBJ2-3 | TRBV6-5 | -
CSARDLRDTNNEQFF | TGCAGTGCTAGAGATCTACGGGACACTAACAATGAGCAGTTCTTC | - | TRBJ2-1 | TRBV20-1 | -
CASSLPGDGGYTF | TGTGCCAGCAGCTTGCCGGGTGACGGAGGCTACACCTTC | - | TRBJ1-2 | TRBV5-5 | -
CASSPHSPGTSSETQYF | TGTGCCAGCAGCCCCCACTCCCCCGGGACTAGCTCTGAGACCCAGTACTTC | - | TRBJ2-5 | TRBV7-6 | TRBD2
CATSRELQGNEKLFF | TGTGCCACCAGCAGAGAGTTACAGGGCAACGAAAAACTGTTTTTT | many | TRBJ1-4 | TRBV15 | -
CASSVGQGGYGYTF | TGTGCCAGTAGTGTGGGACAGGGGGGCTATGGCTACACCTTC | few | TRBJ1-2 | TRBV19 | TRBD1
CSTSMAANYGYTF | TGCAGTACTAGTATGGCAGCTAACTATGGCTACACCTTC | - | TRBJ1-2 | TRBV20-1 | -
CASSLDVAGGPTDTQYF | TGTGCCAGCAGCTTGGATGTGGCGGGGGGACCCACAGATACGCAGTATTTT | few | TRBJ2-3 | TRBV7-6 | TRBD2
CSAQTEQYYEQYF | TGCAGTGCTCAGACAGAACAATACTACGAGCAGTACTTC | few | TRBJ2-7 | TRBV20-1 | -
CAWSFSIGAYEQYF | TGTGCCTGGAGTTTCAGTATAGGGGCCTACGAGCAGTACTTC | - | TRBJ2-7 | TRBV30 | -
CATSREIGTNNEQFF | TGTGCCACCAGCAGAGAAATAGGGACAAACAATGAGCAGTTCTTC | - | TRBJ2-1 | TRBV15 | -
CASSEGNSGIYEQYF | TGTGCCAGCAGTGAAGGTAATAGCGGGATCTACGAGCAGTACTTC | - | TRBJ2-7 | TRBV2 | TRBD2
CASSQPNTQYF | TGTGCCAGCAGCCAACCTAATACGCAGTATTTT | - | TRBJ2-3 | TRBV7-3 | -
CAISEGTRSTNEQFF | TGTGCCATCAGTGAGGGGACCCGGAGCACCAATGAGCAGTTCTTC | - | TRBJ2-1 | TRBV6-2/TRBV6-3 | -
CASRPGQPSYGYTF | TGTGCCAGCAGACCGGGACAACCCAGCTATGGCTACACCTTC | once | TRBJ1-2 | TRBV6-5 | -
CASRADRATSTDTQYF | TGTGCCAGCAGGGCGGACAGGGCGACTAGCACAGATACGCAGTATTTT | - | TRBJ2-3 | TRBV2 | TRBD1
CAISESLGARGLDSPLHF | TGTGCCATCAGTGAGTCGCTTGGGGCCAGGGGGCTAGACTCACCCCTCCACTTT | many | TRBJ1-6 | TRBV10-3 | TRBD1
CSVEGNGVFNEQYF | TGCAGCGTCGAGGGCAATGGGGTTTTCAACGAGCAGTACTTC | - | TRBJ2-7 | TRBV29-1 | -
CASSERWDNYGYTF | TGTGCCAGCTCCGAGCGATGGGATAACTATGGCTACACCTTC | few | TRBJ1-2 | TRBV18 | -